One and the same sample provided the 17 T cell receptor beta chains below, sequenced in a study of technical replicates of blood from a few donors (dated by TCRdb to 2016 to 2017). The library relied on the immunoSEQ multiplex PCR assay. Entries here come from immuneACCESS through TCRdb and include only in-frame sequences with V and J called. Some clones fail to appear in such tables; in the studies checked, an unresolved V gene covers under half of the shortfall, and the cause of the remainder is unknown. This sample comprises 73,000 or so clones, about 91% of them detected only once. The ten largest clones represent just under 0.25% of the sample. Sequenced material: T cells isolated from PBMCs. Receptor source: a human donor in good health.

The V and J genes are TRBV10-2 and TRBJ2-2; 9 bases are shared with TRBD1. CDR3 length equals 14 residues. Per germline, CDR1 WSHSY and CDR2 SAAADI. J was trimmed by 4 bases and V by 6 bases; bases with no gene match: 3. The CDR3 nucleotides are TGCGCCAGCAGGACAGGGGGAGGCACCGGGGAGCTGTTTTTT. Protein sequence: CASRTGGGTGELFF.

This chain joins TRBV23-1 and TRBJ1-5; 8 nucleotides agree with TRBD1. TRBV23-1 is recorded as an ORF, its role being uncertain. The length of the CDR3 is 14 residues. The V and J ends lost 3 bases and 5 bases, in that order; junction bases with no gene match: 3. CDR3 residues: CASSQGQEDQPQHF. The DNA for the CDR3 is TGCGCCAGCAGTCAGGGACAGGAAGATCAGCCCCAGCATTTT.

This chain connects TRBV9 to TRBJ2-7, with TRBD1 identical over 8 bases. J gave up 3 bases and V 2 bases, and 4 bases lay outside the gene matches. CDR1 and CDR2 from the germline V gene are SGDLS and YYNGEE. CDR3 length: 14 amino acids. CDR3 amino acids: CASSVSGGFYEQYF. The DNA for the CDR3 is TGTGCCAGCAGCGTCTCAGGGGGCTTCTACGAGCAGTACTTC.

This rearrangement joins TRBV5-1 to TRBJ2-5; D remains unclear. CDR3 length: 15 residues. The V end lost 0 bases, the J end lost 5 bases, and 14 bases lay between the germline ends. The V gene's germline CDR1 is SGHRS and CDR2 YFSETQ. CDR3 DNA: TGCGCCAGCAGCTTGGAACTTCGCAGGATGGAGACCCAGTACTTC. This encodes CASSLELRRMETQYF.

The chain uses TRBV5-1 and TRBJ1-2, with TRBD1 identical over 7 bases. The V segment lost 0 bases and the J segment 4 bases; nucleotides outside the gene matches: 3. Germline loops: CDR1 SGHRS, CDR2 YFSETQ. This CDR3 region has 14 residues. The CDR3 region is CASSLEGQSYGYTF. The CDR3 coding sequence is TGCGCCAGCAGCTTGGAGGGACAGAGCTATGGCTACACCTTC.

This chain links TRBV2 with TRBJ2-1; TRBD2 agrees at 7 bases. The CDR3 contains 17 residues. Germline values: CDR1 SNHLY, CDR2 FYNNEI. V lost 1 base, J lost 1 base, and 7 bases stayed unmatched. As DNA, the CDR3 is TGTGCCAGCAGTGAAGGGACTAGTTACGGGTCCTACAATGAGCAGTTCTTC. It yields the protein CASSEGTSYGSYNEQFF.

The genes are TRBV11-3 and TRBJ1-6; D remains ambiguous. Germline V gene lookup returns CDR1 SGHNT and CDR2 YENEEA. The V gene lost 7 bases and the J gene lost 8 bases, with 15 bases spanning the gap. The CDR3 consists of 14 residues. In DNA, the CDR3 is TGTGCCAGCACCCTAAGCGGTTCCCATTCACCCCTCCACTTT. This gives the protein CASTLSGSHSPLHF. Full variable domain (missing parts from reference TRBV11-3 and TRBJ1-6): EAGVVQSPRYKIIEKKQPVAFWCNPISGHNTLYWYLQNLGQGPELLIRYENEEAVDDSQLPKDRFSAERLKGVDSTLKIQPAELGDSAVYLCASTLSGSHSPLHFGNGTRLTVT.

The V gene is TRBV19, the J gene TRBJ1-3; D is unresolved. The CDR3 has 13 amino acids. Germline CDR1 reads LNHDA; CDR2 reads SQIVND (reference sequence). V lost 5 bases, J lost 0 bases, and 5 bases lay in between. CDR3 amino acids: CASSFNSGNTIYF. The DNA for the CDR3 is TGTGCCAGTAGTTTTAACTCTGGAAACACCATATATTTT.

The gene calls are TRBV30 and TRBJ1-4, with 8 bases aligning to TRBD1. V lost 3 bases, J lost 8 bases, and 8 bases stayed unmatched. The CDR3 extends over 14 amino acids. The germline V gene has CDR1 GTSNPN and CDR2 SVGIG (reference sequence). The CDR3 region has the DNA TGTGCCTGGAGAGGACAGGGACTACGGGAAAAACTGTTTTTT. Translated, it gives CAWRGQGLREKLFF.

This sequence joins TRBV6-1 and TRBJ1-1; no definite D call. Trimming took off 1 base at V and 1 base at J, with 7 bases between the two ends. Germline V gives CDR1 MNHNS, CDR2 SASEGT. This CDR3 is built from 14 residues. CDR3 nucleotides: TGTGCCAGCAGTGAAGTGGACTCGAACACTGAAGCTTTCTTT. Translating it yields CASSEVDSNTEAFF.

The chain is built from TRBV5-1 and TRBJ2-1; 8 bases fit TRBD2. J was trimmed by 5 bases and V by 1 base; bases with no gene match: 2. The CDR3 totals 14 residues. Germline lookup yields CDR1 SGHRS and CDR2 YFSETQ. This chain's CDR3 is CASSLSGGDNEQFF. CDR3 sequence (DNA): TGCGCCAGCAGCTTGTCGGGGGGGGACAATGAGCAGTTCTTC.

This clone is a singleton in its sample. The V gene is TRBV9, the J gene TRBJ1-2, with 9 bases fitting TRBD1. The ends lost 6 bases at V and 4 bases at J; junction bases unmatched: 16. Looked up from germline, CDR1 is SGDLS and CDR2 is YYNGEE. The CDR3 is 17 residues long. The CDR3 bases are TGTGCCAGCAAGGGTTTACAGGGGGCCCCCCCTAGCTATGGCTACACCTTC. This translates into CASKGLQGAPPSYGYTF. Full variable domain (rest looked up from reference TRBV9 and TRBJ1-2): DSGVTQTPKHLITATGQRVTLRCSPRSGDLSVYWYQQSLDQGLQFLIQYYNGEERAKGNILERFSAQQFPDLHSELNLSSLELGDSALYFCASKGLQGAPPSYGYTFGSGTRLTVV.

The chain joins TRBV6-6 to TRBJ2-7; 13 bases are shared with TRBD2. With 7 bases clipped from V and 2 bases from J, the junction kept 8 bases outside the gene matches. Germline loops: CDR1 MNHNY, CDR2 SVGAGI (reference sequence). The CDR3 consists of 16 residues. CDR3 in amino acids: CASTRLAGGSPYEQYF. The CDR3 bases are TGTGCCAGCACCCGACTAGCGGGAGGATCCCCCTACGAGCAGTACTTC.

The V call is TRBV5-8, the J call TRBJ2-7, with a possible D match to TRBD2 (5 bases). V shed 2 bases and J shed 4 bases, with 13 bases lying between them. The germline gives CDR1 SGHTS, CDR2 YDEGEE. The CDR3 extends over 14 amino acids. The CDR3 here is CASSFGLAVYEQYF. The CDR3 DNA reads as TGTGCCAGCAGCTTCGGGCTAGCCGTTTACGAGCAGTACTTC.

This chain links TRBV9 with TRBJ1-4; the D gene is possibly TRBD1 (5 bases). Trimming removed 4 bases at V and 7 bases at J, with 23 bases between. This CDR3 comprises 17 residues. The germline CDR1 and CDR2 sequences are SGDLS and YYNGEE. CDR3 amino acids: CASSIDGFGQGGEKLFF. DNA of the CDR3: TGTGCCAGCAGCATCGACGGTTTCGGTCAGGGCGGTGAAAAACTGTTTTTT.

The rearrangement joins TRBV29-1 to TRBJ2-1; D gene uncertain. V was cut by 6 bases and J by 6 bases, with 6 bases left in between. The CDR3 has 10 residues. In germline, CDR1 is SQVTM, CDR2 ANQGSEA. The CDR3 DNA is TGCAGCGTAGCAGGCAATGAGCAGTTCTTC. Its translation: CSVAGNEQFF.

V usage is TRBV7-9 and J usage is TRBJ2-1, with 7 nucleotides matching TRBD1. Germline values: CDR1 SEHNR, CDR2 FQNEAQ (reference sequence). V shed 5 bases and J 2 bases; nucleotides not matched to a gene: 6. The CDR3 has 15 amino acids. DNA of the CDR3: TGTGCCAGCAGCGTAGACAGGGCCGCCTACAATGAGCAGTTCTTC. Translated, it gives CASSVDRAAYNEQFF.